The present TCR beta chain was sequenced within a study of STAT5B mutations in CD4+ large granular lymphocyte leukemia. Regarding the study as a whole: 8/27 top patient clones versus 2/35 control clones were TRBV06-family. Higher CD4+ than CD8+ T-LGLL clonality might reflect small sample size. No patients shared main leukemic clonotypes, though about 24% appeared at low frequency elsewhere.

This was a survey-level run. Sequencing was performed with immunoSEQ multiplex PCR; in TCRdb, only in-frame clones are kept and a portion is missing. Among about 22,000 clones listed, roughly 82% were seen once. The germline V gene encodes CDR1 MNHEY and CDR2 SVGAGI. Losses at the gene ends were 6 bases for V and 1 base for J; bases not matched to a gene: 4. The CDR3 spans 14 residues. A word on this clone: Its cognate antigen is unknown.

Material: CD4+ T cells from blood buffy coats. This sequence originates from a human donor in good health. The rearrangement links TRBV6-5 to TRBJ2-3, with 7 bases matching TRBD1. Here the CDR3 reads CASSRDRGTDTQYF. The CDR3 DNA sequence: TGTGCCAGCAGCCGCGACAGGGGCACAGATACGCAGTATTTT.